The next 14 T cell receptor beta chains were all read from a single sample in a study of OX40 agonist ivuxolimab in advanced cancers. This table comes from immunoSEQ multiplex PCR, and its TCRdb copy is limited to in-frame clones, with some not included. The table records 30,000 to 45,000 clones, roughly 80% of them present only once. The sample here was CD4+ or CD8+ T cells sorted from blood, taken in a trial of the OX40 agonist ivuxolimab. The receptors originated from an adult with an advanced solid tumor such as melanoma, head and neck, liver or kidney cancer.

The chain links TRBV7-2 to TRBJ2-7, with no clear D. V dropped 4 bases and J dropped 0 bases, with 4 bases sitting between them. The CDR3 contains 12 residues. Germline loops: CDR1 SGHTA, CDR2 FQGNSA. The CDR3 DNA is TGTGCCAGCAGCTCCTCCTCCTACGAGCAGTACTTC. This translates into CASSSSSYEQYF.

The gene calls are TRBV7-6 and TRBJ1-1, with D hard to call. CDR3 length: 13 amino acids. V lost 2 bases and J 0 bases, leaving 4 bases between the germline ends. From germline, CDR1 is SGHVS and CDR2 FNYEAQ. The CDR3 DNA is TGTGCCAGCAGCTTAACGGTGAACACTGAAGCTTTCTTT. Its translation: CASSLTVNTEAFF.

This clone appeared a single time. V and J are TRBV27 and TRBJ2-7; a weak D match, TRBD1 (6 bases). Germline V CDR1 and CDR2: MNHEY, SMNVEV (reference sequence). The V and J ends lost 5 bases and 0 bases respectively, with 20 bases between them. CDR3 length equals 17 residues. The CDR3 nucleotides read TGTGCCAGCAGTCTCTACCCCGCCCAGGGGCGCTCCTACGAGCAGTACTTC. As protein: CASSLYPAQGRSYEQYF.

The chain recombines TRBV6-5 with TRBJ1-2; perhaps TRBD1 as D (5 bases). V shed 5 bases and J shed 2 bases, with 12 bases lying between them. CDR1 and CDR2 (germline): MNHEY, SVGAGI. The CDR3 is 14 residues long. CDR3 loop: CASSGGTGNYGYTF. The DNA for the CDR3 is TGTGCCAGCAGTGGCGGGACGGGGAACTATGGCTACACCTTC.

Here the CDR3 reads CASSERIRGDSDTQYF. The CDR3 region has the DNA TGTGCCAGCAGTGAACGAATAAGGGGGGACTCAGATACGCAGTATTTT. This chain joins TRBV6-1 and TRBJ2-3; perhaps D is TRBD1 or TRBD2 (6 bases each). V lost 2 bases and J 4 bases, leaving 16 bases between the germline ends. Germline V CDR1 and CDR2: MNHNS, SASEGT. This CDR3 contains 16 residues.

This clone was found a few times. CDR3 sequence (DNA): TGTGCCAGCAGCTTGGACAGTTCTGGGGCCAACGTCCTGACTTTC. This encodes CASSLDSSGANVLTF. The genes are TRBV5-4 and TRBJ2-6; D unresolved. This CDR3 has 15 residues. Germline CDR1 is SGHNT and CDR2 is YYREEE (reference sequence). Trimming shortened V by 0 bases and J by 1 base, and 5 bases separated the two germline ends.

This chain connects TRBV21-1 to TRBJ2-1; the D segment call TRBD1 is taken from the table without a DNA check. TRBV21-1 is classified as a pseudogene. CDR3 length: 19 amino acids. CDR3 nucleotides: TGTGCCAGCAGCAAAAAGAGAGGCAGGGGTTCGGGGCCCTACAATGAGCAGTTCTTC. It codes for CASSKKRGRGSGPYNEQFF.

V is TRBV25-1 and J is TRBJ1-1, with no clear D. Trimming shortened V by 3 bases and J by 11 bases, and 10 bases separated the two germline ends. Per germline, CDR1 MGHDK and CDR2 SYGVNS. The CDR3 totals 11 residues. The CDR3, as DNA: TGTGCCAGCAGTGATACAGTACTGGCTTTCTTT. This gives the protein CASSDTVLAFF.

The chain couples TRBV7-9 to TRBJ2-3; the D is unclear. The CDR3 totals 13 residues. Germline CDR1 is SEHNR and CDR2 is FQNEAQ (reference sequence). The ends were cut back, 4 bases at V and 3 bases at J, with 8 bases in the middle. CDR3 protein: CASSYRATDTQYF. The CDR3 bases are TGTGCCAGCAGCTACAGAGCGACAGATACGCAGTATTTT. The entire variable domain, with the rest obtained from reference TRBV7-9 and TRBJ2-3, is as follows: DTGVSQNPRHKITKRGQNVTFRCDPISEHNRLYWYRQTLGQGPEFLTYFQNEAQLEKSRLLSDRFSAERPKGSFSTLEIQRTEQGDSAMYLCASSYRATDTQYFGPGTRLTVL.

The chain has TRBV14 and TRBJ2-5, with TRBD1 matching over 7 bases. The CDR3 runs 16 residues. Trimming removed 0 bases from V and 5 bases from J; junction bases left unmatched: 9. Germline V lookup: CDR1 SGHDN, CDR2 FVKESK. CDR3 sequence (DNA): TGTGCCAGCAGCCAAGATCGAGACAGGGCTAGGGAGACCCAGTACTTC. This encodes CASSQDRDRARETQYF.

V usage is TRBV5-1 and J usage is TRBJ2-1, with a possible D match to TRBD2 (5 bases). Trimming removed 3 bases at V and 6 bases at J, with 13 bases between. The CDR3 is 14 residues long. Germline assignment: CDR1 SGHRS and CDR2 YFSETQ. The chain's CDR3 is CASSYQDSTNEQFF. In DNA, the CDR3 is TGCGCCAGCAGCTACCAGGACTCGACCAATGAGCAGTTCTTC.

The chain is built from TRBV11-3 and TRBJ2-7, with D perhaps matching TRBD2 (6 bases). CDR1 SGHNT and CDR2 YENEEA come from the germline V gene. The CDR3 is 14 amino acids. Trimming removed 1 base from V and 2 bases from J, with 9 bases in between. CDR3 sequence: CASSLGDSTYEQYF. The DNA for the CDR3 is TGTGCCAGCAGCTTAGGGGACTCGACCTACGAGCAGTACTTC.

The chain has TRBV20-1 and TRBJ1-2, with 7 bases matching TRBD1. CDR3 length equals 11 residues. V was pared by 6 bases and J by 8 bases, with 6 bases of the junction left unmatched. Germline V gene data show CDR1 as DFQATT and CDR2 as SNEGSKA (reference sequence). The CDR3 sequence is CSAGTAGGYTF. The CDR3 DNA reads TGCAGTGCCGGGACAGCTGGAGGCTACACCTTC.

The chain combines TRBV7-9 with TRBJ1-4, with unresolved D. V dropped 5 bases and J dropped 0 bases, with 7 bases sitting between them. The CDR3 has 14 amino acids. The germline V gene has CDR1 SEHNR and CDR2 FQNEAQ (reference sequence). CDR3 nucleotide sequence: TGTGCCAGCAGCCGGCTTGCAACTAATGAAAAACTGTTTTTT. Translated: CASSRLATNEKLFF.